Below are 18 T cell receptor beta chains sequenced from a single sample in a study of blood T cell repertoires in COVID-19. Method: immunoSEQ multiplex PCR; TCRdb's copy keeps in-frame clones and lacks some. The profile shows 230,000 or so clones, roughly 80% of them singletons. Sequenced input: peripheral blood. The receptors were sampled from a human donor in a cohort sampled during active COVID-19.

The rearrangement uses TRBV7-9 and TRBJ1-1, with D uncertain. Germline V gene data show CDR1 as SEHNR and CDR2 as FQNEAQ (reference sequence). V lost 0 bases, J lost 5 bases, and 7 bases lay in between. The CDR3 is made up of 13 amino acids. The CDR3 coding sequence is TGTGCCAGCAGCTTAGCCCGGGAGACTGAAGCTTTCTTT. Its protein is CASSLARETEAFF.

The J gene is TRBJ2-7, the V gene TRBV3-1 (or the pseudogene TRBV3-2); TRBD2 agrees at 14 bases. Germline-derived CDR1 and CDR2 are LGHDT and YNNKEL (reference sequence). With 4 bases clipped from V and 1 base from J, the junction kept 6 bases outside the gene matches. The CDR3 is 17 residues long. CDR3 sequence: CASSLTGTSGRSYEQYF. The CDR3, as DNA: TGTGCCAGCAGCCTCACCGGGACTAGCGGGAGATCCTACGAGCAGTACTTC.

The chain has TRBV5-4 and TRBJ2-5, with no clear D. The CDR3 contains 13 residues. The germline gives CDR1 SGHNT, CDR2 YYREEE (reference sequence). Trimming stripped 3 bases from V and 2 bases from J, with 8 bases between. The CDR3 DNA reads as TGTGCCAGCAGCTCAGCGCCTCAAGAGACCCAGTACTTC. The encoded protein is CASSSAPQETQYF.

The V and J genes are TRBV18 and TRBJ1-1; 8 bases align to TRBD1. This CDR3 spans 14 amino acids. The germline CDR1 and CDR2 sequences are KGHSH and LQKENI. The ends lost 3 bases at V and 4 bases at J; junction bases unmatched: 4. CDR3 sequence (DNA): TGTGCCAGCTCACCGGGACAGGCACGCACTGAAGCTTTCTTT. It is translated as CASSPGQARTEAFF. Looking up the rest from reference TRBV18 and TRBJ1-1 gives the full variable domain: NAGVMQNPRHLVRRRGQEARLRCSPMKGHSHVYWYRQLPEEGLKFMVYLQKENIIDESGMPKERFSAEFPKEGPSILRIQQVVRGDSAAYFCASSPGQARTEAFFGQGTRLTVV.

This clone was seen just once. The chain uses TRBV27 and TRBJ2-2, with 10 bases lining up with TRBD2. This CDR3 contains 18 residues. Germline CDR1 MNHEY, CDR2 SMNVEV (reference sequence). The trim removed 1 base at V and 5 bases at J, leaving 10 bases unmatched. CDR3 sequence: CASSLLGTSVFRTGELFF. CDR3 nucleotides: TGTGCCAGCAGTTTATTGGGGACTAGCGTTTTTAGGACCGGGGAGCTGTTTTTT.

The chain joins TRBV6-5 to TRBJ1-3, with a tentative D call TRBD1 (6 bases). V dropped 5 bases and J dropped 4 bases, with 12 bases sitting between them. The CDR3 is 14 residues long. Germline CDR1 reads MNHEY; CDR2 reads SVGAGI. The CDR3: CASSPGGLGNTIYF. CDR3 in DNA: TGTGCCAGCAGTCCCGGGGGGCTAGGAAACACCATATATTTT.

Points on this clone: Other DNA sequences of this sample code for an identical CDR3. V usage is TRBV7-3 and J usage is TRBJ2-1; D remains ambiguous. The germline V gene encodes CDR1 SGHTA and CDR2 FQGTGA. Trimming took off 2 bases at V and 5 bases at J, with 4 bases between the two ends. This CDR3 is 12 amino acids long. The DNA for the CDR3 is TGTGCCAGCAGCTTAGTCGACAATGAGCAGTTCTTC. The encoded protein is CASSLVDNEQFF.

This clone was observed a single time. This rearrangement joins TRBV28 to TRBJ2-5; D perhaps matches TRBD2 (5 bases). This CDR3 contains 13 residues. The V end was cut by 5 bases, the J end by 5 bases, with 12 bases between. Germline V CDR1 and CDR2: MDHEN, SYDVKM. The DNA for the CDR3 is TGTGCCAGCAGTCCGAGGGCCTGGGAGACCCAGTACTTC. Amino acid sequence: CASSPRAWETQYF.

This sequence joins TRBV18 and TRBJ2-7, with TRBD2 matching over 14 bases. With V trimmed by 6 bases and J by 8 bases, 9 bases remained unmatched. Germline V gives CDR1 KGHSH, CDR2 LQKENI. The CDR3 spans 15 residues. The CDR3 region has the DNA TGTGCCAGCTCTCCTGGGACTAGCGGGAGTCGTAAGCAGTACTTC. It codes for CASSPGTSGSRKQYF.

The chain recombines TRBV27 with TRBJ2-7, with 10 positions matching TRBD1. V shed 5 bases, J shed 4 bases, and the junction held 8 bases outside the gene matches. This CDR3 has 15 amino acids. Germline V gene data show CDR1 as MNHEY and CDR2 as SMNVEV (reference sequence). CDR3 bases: TGTGCCAGCAGTCCTCGCCGGGACAGGGGTTACGAGCAGTACTTC. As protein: CASSPRRDRGYEQYF.

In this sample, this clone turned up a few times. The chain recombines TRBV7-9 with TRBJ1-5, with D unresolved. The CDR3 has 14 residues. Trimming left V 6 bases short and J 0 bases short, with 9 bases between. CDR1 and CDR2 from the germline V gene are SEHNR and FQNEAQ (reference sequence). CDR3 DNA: TGTGCCAGCAGTCCGCAGTATAGCAATCAGCCCCAGCATTTT. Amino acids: CASSPQYSNQPQHF. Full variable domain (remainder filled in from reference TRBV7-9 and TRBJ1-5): DTGVSQNPRHKITKRGQNVTFRCDPISEHNRLYWYRQTLGQGPEFLTYFQNEAQLEKSRLLSDRFSAERPKGSFSTLEIQRTEQGDSAMYLCASSPQYSNQPQHFGDGTRLSIL.

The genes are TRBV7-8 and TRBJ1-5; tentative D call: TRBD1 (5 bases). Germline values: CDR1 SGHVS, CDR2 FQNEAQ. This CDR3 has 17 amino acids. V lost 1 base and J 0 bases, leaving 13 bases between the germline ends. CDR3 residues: CASSLEEGLYSNQPQHF. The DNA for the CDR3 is TGTGCCAGCAGCTTAGAGGAGGGGCTCTATAGCAATCAGCCCCAGCATTTT.

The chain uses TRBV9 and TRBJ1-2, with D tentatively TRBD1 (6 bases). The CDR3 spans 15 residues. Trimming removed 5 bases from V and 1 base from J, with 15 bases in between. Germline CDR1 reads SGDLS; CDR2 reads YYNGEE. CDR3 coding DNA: TGTGCCAGCAGACCCCGGGACAACCTTAACTATGGCTACACCTTC. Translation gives CASRPRDNLNYGYTF. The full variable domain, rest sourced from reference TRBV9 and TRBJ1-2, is DSGVTQTPKHLITATGQRVTLRCSPRSGDLSVYWYQQSLDQGLQFLIQYYNGEERAKGNILERFSAQQFPDLHSELNLSSLELGDSALYFCASRPRDNLNYGYTFGSGTRLTVV.

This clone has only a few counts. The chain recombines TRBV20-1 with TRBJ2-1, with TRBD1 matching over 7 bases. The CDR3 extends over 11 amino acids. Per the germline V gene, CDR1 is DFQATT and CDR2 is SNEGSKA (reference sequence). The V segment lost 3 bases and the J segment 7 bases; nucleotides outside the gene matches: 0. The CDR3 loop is CSASRGNEQFF. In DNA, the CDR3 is TGCAGTGCTAGCAGGGGGAATGAGCAGTTCTTC.

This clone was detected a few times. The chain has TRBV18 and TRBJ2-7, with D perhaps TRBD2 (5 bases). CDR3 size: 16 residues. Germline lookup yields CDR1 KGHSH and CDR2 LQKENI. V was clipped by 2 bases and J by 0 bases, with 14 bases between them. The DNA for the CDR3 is TGTGCCAGCTCACCATTGTCCATCGGGAACTCCTACGAGCAGTACTTC. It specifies CASSPLSIGNSYEQYF.

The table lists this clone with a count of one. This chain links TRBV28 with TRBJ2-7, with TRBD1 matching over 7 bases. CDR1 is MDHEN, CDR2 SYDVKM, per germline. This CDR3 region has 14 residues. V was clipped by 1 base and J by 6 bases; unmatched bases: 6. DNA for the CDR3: TGTGCCAGCAGTTTATACAGGGGTCAAGGCGAGCAGTACTTC. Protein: CASSLYRGQGEQYF.

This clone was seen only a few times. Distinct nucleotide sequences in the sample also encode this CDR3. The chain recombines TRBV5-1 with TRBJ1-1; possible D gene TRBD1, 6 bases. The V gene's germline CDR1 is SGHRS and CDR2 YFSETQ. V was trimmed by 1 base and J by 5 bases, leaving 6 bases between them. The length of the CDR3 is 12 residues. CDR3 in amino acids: CASSLRGTEAFF. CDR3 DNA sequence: TGCGCCAGCAGCTTGAGGGGGACTGAAGCTTTCTTT.

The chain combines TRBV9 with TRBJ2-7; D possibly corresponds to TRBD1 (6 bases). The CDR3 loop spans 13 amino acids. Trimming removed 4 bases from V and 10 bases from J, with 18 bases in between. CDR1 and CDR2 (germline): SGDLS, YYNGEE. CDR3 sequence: CASSQTGTQAQYF. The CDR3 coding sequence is TGTGCCAGCAGCCAAACCGGGACACAGGCCCAGTACTTC.